This TCR beta chain came from a study of blood T cells in healthy people across ages. Healthy Caucasian individuals from Russia aged about 6 to 90 served as donors. Combining a sample-barcoded 5' primer with a J-beta primer mix, a second PCR ran for about 7 to 12 cycles. Each cDNA molecule received a tag from a template-switch adaptor that had 12 random nucleotides. TCRdb passed the 5' RACE reads through MiXCR, listing each CDR3 protein once. The sample includes 650,000 to 1,000,000 distinct CDR3 sequences, about 37% of them seen just once. This clonotype appeared a few times. What it binds is not known. Trimming removed 0 bases from V and 4 bases from J, with 4 bases in between. This CDR3 spans 14 amino acids. Germline CDR1 MNHNY, CDR2 SVGAGI (reference sequence). Study results and caveats: Diversity of TCR beta per million T cells declined in a roughly linear way with age. Because donor CMV status was unknown, expanded clonotype changes were possibly confounded.

The sequence was obtained from a man between 18 and 35 years old in good health. The chain links TRBV6-6 to TRBJ1-6, with D hard to call. Specimen: blood. CDR3 loop: CASSYSQYNSPLHF. CDR3 sequence (DNA): TGTGCCAGCAGTTACTCTCAATATAATTCACCCCTCCACTTT.